This T cell receptor (beta chain) originates from a study of cytotoxic CD8 clonotypes in ibrutinib-treated CLL. The V end was cut by 5 bases, the J end by 2 bases, with 13 bases between. The CDR3 is 15 amino acids. Germline V gene data show CDR1 as MDHEN and CDR2 as SYDVKM. The assay was immunoSEQ multiplex PCR, and TCRdb's table has in-frame clones only and misses some. The table records over 40,000 clones, approximately 87% of them present only once. Findings and caveats of the study: While tracking circulating CD8+ T-cell counts, baseline clonality exceeded that of age-matched healthy donors. Contraction or stability on treatment was seen for public clonotypes, which were uncommon. Sustained-remission patients were sampled at different times than progressing patients were.

To note about this clone: The antigen remains unidentified.

This TCR derives from a human donor with chronic lymphocytic leukemia. This chain connects TRBV28 to TRBJ1-5, with D hard to call. This sample comprised PBMCs, obtained after 24 months of ibrutinib treatment. CDR3 protein: CASSPEVLRNQPQHF. DNA of the CDR3: TGTGCCAGCAGTCCTGAGGTACTTCGCAATCAGCCCCAGCATTTT.